These 8 T cell receptor beta chains share one sample of origin, sequenced in a study of technical replicates of blood from a handful of donors. Clones were read by immunoSEQ multiplex PCR, and TCRdb kept only the in-frame ones, dropping some. The sample holds about 75,000 clones, about nine tenths seen once. Input material: T cells isolated from PBMCs. These TCRs come from a human donor in good health. Some clones in this sample may be carry-over from other donors' samples.

In its sample, this clone was seen a few times. The rearrangement links TRBV30 to TRBJ2-6, with D possibly TRBD1 on 6 matching bases. The CDR3 consists of 16 residues. The germline V gene encodes CDR1 GTSNPN and CDR2 SVGIG (reference sequence). V was trimmed by 8 bases and J by 3 bases, leaving 20 bases between them. The CDR3 DNA reads TGTGCCGCGACCGGGACATCGACAGGTGGGGCCAACGTCCTGACTTTC. Translation: CAATGTSTGGANVLTF.

The chain is built from TRBV6-5 and TRBJ1-4; D is undetermined. This CDR3 is 15 amino acids long. Germline values: CDR1 MNHEY, CDR2 SVGAGI. Trimming cost V 0 bases and J 8 bases, with 13 bases left between them. The CDR3 spells CASSYSLGTGEKLFF. The DNA for the CDR3 is TGTGCCAGCAGTTACTCGCTCGGAACGGGGGAAAAACTGTTTTTT.

The rearrangement joins TRBV28 to TRBJ1-2; D unresolved. Germline V lookup: CDR1 MDHEN, CDR2 SYDVKM. The CDR3 is 11 residues long. The CDR3 DNA follows: TGTGCTACACAGCTGGACTATGGCTACACCTTC. Its protein product is CATQLDYGYTF.

The chain is built from TRBV25-1 and TRBJ1-4; D possibly corresponds to TRBD1 (6 bases). V dropped 10 bases and J dropped 6 bases, with 18 bases sitting between them. Germline CDR1 MGHDK, CDR2 SYGVNS. This CDR3 region has 14 residues. CDR3 DNA: TGTGCCACCACGGGGGGGGCGGTGGATGAAAAACTGTTTTTT. This encodes CATTGGAVDEKLFF.

This sequence joins TRBV4-1 and TRBJ2-2; a weak D match, TRBD1 (5 bases). The ends were cut back, 5 bases at V and 4 bases at J, with 23 bases in the middle. From germline, CDR1 is MGHRA and CDR2 YSYEKL. The CDR3 totals 18 residues. The CDR3 region is CASSYHPPRVGFTGELFF. The CDR3 DNA sequence: TGCGCCAGCAGCTACCACCCCCCCAGGGTAGGGTTCACCGGGGAGCTGTTTTTT.

This clone was seen only once. The rearrangement joins TRBV11-2 to TRBJ2-4; D remains ambiguous. The CDR3 has 16 amino acids. Germline V CDR1 and CDR2: SGHAT, FQNNGV. V lost 1 base to trimming and J lost 7 bases, with 17 bases between them. In DNA form, the CDR3 reads TGTGCCAGCAGCTTAGTACGTGGGCAGGATTTTAACATTCAGTACTTC. It specifies CASSLVRGQDFNIQYF.

The chain couples TRBV28 to TRBJ1-4, with a weak D call TRBD1 (5 bases). CDR3 size: 16 residues. Trimming took off 6 bases at V and 7 bases at J, with 21 bases between the two ends. Germline loops: CDR1 MDHEN, CDR2 SYDVKM. This chain's CDR3 is CASSPNRKATLEKLFF. CDR3 nucleotides: TGTGCCAGCAGCCCCAACAGGAAAGCTACCCTTGAAAAACTGTTTTTT.

This chain's CDR3 is CAWSVQYQGLAEQFF. In DNA form, the CDR3 reads TGTGCCTGGAGTGTACAGTACCAGGGCCTGGCTGAGCAGTTCTTC. The chain is built from TRBV30 and TRBJ2-1; tentative D call: TRBD1 (5 bases). The CDR3 covers 15 residues. CDR1 GTSNPN and CDR2 SVGIG come from the germline V gene (reference sequence). Trimming pared 0 bases from V and 9 bases from J, leaving 18 bases between.